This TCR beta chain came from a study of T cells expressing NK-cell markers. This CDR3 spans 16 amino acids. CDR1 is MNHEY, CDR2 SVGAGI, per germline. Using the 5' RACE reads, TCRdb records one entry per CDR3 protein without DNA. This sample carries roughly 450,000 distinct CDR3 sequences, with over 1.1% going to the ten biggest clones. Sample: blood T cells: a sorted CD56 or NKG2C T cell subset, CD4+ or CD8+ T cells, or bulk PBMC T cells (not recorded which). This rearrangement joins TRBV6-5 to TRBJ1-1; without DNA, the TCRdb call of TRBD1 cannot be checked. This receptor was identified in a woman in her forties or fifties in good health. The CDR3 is CASSIRPQGFNTEAFF.